This T cell receptor beta chain appears in the sequencing data of a study of technical replicates of blood from a handful of donors. This clone has a single count. Assay: immunoSEQ multiplex PCR; the TCRdb copy retains only in-frame clones and omits some. Of about 80,000 clones listed, roughly 96% were seen once; the top ten hold 0.3% to 0.35%. This TCR came from a human donor in good health. The sequencing input was T cells isolated from PBMCs.

In DNA form, the CDR3 reads TGTGCCAGTAACAAACAGGGATCGGGAGGAGGCTACACCTTC. It encodes CASNKQGSGGGYTF. The chain combines TRBV6-6 with TRBJ1-2; D perhaps matches TRBD1 (6 bases). The CDR3 sequence is 14 residues long. The V gene's germline CDR1 is MNHNY and CDR2 SVGAGI (reference sequence). V was pared by 9 bases and J by 8 bases, with 22 bases between.